This record concerns one TCR beta chain sequence. Antigen: not known. The CDR3 extends over 16 amino acids. This sample is drawn from a study of T-cell reconstitution after alpha-beta-depleted transplantation in children. Construction of the TCRbeta library involved unique molecular identifiers. TCRdb reanalysed the PCR reads using MiXCR and keeps one entry per CDR3 protein. The sample yields about 240,000 distinct CDR3 sequences, roughly 26% seen once. Study results and limitations: Surviving recipient T cells and intrathymic progenitors accounted for some patients' high TCRbeta diversity at day 60. There were reportedly several hundred expanded graft clones from which alpha-beta T cells came about two months after transplant. T cells produced anew were the main source of T-cell counts and diversity one year after transplant.

The receptor was derived from a girl aged 2 to 10 with Fanconi anemia, due to receive a stem cell transplant. The rearrangement uses TRBV21-1 and TRBJ2-3. TRBV21-1 is classified as a pseudogene. This specimen was PBMCs, taken before TCRalphabeta/CD19-depleted stem cell transplant. The CDR3 here is CASSKEQGWGTDTQYF. CDR3 sequence (DNA): TGTGCCAGCAGCAAAGAGCAGGGATGGGGCACAGATACGCAGTATTTT.